Each of the 10 T cell receptor beta chains below was sequenced from the same sample in a study of beta chain features in type 1 diabetes. Study results and caveats: Shorter TCRB CDR3s, moderately but significantly so, marked every one of the four CD4+ subsets in Type 1 diabetes patients.

The entirety of the isolated RNA underwent reverse transcription, so expressed TCRB transcripts were sequenced. Repertoires were generated with immunoSEQ multiplex PCR, while TCRdb's copy carries only in-frame clones and drops some. The data hold fewer than 200,000 clones, with 10% observed a single time. These TCRs' antigens remain unknown. Sequencing input: central memory CD4+ T cells from blood. All receptors come from a man aged 25 to 40 with type 1 diabetes.

This rearrangement joins TRBV6-5 to TRBJ2-3; 11 nucleotides match TRBD2. The germline gives CDR1 MNHEY, CDR2 SVGAGI. The junction had 8 bases not matched to a gene; V was cut back by 5 bases and J by 7 bases. CDR3 length: 15 residues. In DNA form, the CDR3 reads TGTGCCAGCAGTCCAACTGGGACTAGCGGAAATACGCAGTATTTT. It codes for CASSPTGTSGNTQYF.

This clone turned up a few times. CDR3 in DNA: TGTGCCAGCAGCGCCGTGACAGGGGGCGACCAGCCCCAGCATTTT. Protein: CASSAVTGGDQPQHF. The chain carries TRBV7-9 and TRBJ1-5, with 10 bases lining up with TRBD1. Germline CDR1 is SEHNR and CDR2 is FQNEAQ (reference sequence). J lost 7 bases, V lost 5 bases, and 8 bases had no gene match. CDR3 length equals 15 residues.

This clone was observed a few times. The chain combines TRBV7-2 with TRBJ2-1; 7 bases map to TRBD2. J lost 15 bases, V lost 0 bases, and 11 bases had no gene match. From germline, CDR1 is SGHTA and CDR2 FQGNSA. The CDR3 sequence is 14 residues long. The CDR3 nucleotides read TGTGCCAGCAGCTTAGCGCTGACTAGCTGGCCCCCGTTCTTC. It specifies CASSLALTSWPPFF.

This chain joins TRBV14 and TRBJ2-3, with D possibly TRBD2 on 6 matching bases. V was shortened by 6 bases and J by 2 bases, with 15 bases between the two germline ends. Germline CDR1 is SGHDN and CDR2 is FVKESK. CDR3 length: 15 amino acids. CDR3 sequence: CASSPLGGNTDTQYF. The DNA for the CDR3 is TGTGCCAGCAGTCCCTTGGGGGGAAACACAGATACGCAGTATTTT.

The table lists this clone with a few counts. The V call is TRBV28, the J call TRBJ1-1; D perhaps matches TRBD1 (6 bases). Trimming shortened V by 6 bases and J by 11 bases, and 16 bases separated the two germline ends. The CDR3 is 12 residues long. Germline CDR1 and CDR2: MDHEN and SYDVKM. CDR3 protein: CASSSYTGSAFF. CDR3 nucleotides: TGTGCCAGCAGCTCCTATACAGGGTCGGCTTTCTTT.

The V call is TRBV7-3, the J call TRBJ2-7; no reliable D call. Germline CDR1 is SGHTA and CDR2 is FQGTGA. Trimming took off 0 bases at V and 0 bases at J, with 15 bases between the two ends. The CDR3 has 17 residues. CDR3 amino acids: CASSLTGTGPSSYEQYF. CDR3 coding DNA: TGTGCCAGCAGCTTAACTGGAACTGGGCCAAGCTCCTACGAGCAGTACTTC. The whole variable domain, filled in from reference TRBV7-3 and TRBJ2-7, reads GAGVSQTPSNKVTEKGKYVELRCDPISGHTALYWYRQSLGQGPEFLIYFQGTGAADDSGLPNDRFFAVRPEGSVSTLKIQRTERGDSAVYLCASSLTGTGPSSYEQYFGPGTRLTVT.

This clone was detected a few times. This sequence joins TRBV7-2 and TRBJ1-5; a possible D gene is TRBD1 (6 bases). The ends were cut back, 4 bases at V and 7 bases at J, with 14 bases in the middle. Germline CDR1 is SGHTA and CDR2 is FQGNSA. The CDR3 consists of 14 residues. The CDR3 here is CASSSKTGSQPQHF. The CDR3 DNA reads TGTGCCAGCAGCTCTAAGACAGGTTCACAGCCCCAGCATTTT.

The CDR3 region is CAIRQGSRATEAFF. As DNA, the CDR3 is TGTGCCATCCGACAGGGAAGCAGGGCCACTGAAGCTTTCTTT. The chain has TRBV19 and TRBJ1-1; 7 nucleotides align to TRBD1. V trimming: 10 bases; J trimming: 4 bases; junction bases outside the gene matches: 12. Germline-derived CDR1 and CDR2 are LNHDA and SQIVND (reference sequence). This CDR3 comprises 14 residues.

This clone turned up a few times. The rearrangement uses TRBV18 and TRBJ2-1, with TRBD2 matching 9 bases. Germline assignment: CDR1 KGHSH and CDR2 LQKENI. The ends lost 1 base at V and 2 bases at J; junction bases unmatched: 3. CDR3 length equals 16 residues. Here the CDR3 reads CASSPQGLATYNEQFF. The CDR3 region has the DNA TGTGCCAGCTCACCACAAGGACTAGCGACCTACAATGAGCAGTTCTTC.

This chain links TRBV5-4 with TRBJ1-2, with TRBD1 as a possible D gene (5 bases). The V gene lost 4 bases and the J gene lost 2 bases, with 12 bases spanning the gap. Germline CDR1 and CDR2: SGHNT and YYREEE (reference sequence). This CDR3 region has 14 residues. The CDR3 here is CASSGETGNYGYTF. CDR3 DNA: TGTGCCAGCAGCGGAGAAACAGGAAACTATGGCTACACCTTC.